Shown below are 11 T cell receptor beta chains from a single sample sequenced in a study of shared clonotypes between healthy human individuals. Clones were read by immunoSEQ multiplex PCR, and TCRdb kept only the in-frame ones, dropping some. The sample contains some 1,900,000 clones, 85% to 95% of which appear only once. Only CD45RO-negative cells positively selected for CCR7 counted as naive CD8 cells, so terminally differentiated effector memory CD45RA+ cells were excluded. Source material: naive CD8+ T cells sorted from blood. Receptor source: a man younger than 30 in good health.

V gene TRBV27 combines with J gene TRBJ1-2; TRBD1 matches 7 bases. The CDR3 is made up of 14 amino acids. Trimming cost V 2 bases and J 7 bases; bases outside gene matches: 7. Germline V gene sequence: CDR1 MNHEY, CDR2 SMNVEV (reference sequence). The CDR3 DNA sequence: TGTGCCAGCAGTTTAACCAGGGGGTGGGGTGGCTACACCTTC. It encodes CASSLTRGWGGYTF.

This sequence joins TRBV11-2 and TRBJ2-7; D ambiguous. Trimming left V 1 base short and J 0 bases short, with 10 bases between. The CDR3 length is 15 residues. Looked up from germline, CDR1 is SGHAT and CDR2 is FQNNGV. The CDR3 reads CASSLGAPSSYEQYF. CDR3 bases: TGTGCCAGCAGCTTAGGAGCGCCGAGCTCCTACGAGCAGTACTTC.

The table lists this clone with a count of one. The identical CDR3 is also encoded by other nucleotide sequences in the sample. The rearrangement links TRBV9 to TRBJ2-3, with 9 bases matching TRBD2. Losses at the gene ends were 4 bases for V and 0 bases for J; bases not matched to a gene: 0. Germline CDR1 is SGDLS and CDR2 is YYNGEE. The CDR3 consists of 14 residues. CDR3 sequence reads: CASSTSGSTDTQYF. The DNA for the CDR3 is TGTGCCAGCAGCACTAGCGGGAGCACAGATACGCAGTATTTT.

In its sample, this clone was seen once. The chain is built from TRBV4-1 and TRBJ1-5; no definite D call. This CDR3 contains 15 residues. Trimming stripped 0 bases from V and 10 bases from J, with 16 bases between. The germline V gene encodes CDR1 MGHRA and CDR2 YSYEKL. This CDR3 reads CASSQDLAGGSPQHF. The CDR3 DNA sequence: TGCGCCAGCAGCCAAGATCTGGCCGGAGGGAGTCCCCAGCATTTT.

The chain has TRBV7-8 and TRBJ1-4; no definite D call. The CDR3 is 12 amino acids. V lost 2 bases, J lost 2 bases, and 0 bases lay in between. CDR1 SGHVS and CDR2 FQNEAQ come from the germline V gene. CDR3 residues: CASSLTNEKLFF. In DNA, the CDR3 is TGTGCCAGCAGCTTAACTAATGAAAAACTGTTTTTT. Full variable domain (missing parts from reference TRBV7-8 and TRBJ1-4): GAGVSQSPRYKVAKRGQDVALRCDPISGHVSLFWYQQALGQGPEFLTYFQNEAQLDKSGLPSDRFFAERPEGSVSTLKIQRTQQEDSAVYLCASSLTNEKLFFGSGTQLSVL.

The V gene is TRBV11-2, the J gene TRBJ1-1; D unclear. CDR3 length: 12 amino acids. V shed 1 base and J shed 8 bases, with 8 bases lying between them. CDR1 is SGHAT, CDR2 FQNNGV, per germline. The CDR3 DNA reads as TGTGCCAGCAGCTTAGCCTTTGGGGAAGCTTTCTTT. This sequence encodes CASSLAFGEAFF.

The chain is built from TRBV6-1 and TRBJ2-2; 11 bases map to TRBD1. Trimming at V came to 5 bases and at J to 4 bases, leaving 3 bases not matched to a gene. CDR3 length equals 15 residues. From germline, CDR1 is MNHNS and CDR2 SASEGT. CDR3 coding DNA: TGTGCCAGCAGTTCCGGGACAGGGGGCACCGGGGAGCTGTTTTTT. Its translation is CASSSGTGGTGELFF.

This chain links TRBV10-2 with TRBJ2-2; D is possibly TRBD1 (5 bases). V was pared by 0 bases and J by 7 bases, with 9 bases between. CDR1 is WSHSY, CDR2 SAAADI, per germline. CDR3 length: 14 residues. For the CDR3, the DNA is TGCGCCAGCAGTGAGTCGCTAAGGGGCGGGGAGCTGTTTTTT. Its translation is CASSESLRGGELFF.

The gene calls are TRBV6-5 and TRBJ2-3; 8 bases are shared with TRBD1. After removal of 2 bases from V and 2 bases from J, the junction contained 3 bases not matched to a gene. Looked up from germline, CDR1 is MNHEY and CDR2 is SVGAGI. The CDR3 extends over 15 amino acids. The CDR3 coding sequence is TGTGCCAGCAGTTACCCGGGACAGGACACAGATACGCAGTATTTT. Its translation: CASSYPGQDTDTQYF.

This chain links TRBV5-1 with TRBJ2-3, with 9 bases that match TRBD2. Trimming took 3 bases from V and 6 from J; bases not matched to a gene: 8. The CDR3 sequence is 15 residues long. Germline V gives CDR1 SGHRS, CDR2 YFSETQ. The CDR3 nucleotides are TGCGCCAGCAGCTCTATCGGACTAGCGAGCGATACGCAGTATTTT. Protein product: CASSSIGLASDTQYF.

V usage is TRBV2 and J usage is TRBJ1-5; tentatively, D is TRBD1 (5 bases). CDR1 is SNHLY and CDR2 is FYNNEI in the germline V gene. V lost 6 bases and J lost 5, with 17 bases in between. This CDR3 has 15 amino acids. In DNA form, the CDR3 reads TGTGCCAGCAGGAAGGGGCAGGTGTGGGATCAGCCCCAGCATTTT. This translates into CASRKGQVWDQPQHF.